The 10 T cell receptor beta chains given below trace back to one sample, sequenced in a study of cytomegalovirus exposure and HLA in healthy donors. Profiled with immunoSEQ multiplex PCR; TCRdb holds only in-frame clones, not every one. The sample records 120,000 to 150,000 clones, more than 85% being singletons. The sequenced sample was PBMCs. The source is a young man in good health and CMV-seropositive.

The genes are TRBV13 and TRBJ1-4; D uncertain. The CDR3 has 15 residues. CDR1 and CDR2 (germline): PRHDT, FYEKMQ (reference sequence). Trimming pared 7 bases from V and 8 bases from J, leaving 20 bases between. The CDR3 DNA follows: TGTGCCAGCACCACCCGGGCGGGAGGGTTCGAAAAACTGTTTTTT. Amino acids: CASTTRAGGFEKLFF.

The chain combines TRBV7-3 with TRBJ2-2; D is possibly TRBD2 (5 bases). Trimming removed 4 bases at V and 1 base at J, with 7 bases between. Germline lookup yields CDR1 SGHTA and CDR2 FQGTGA. The CDR3 loop spans 14 amino acids. In DNA, the CDR3 is TGTGCCAGCAGCTGGACTGTGAACACCGGGGAGCTGTTTTTT. It is translated as CASSWTVNTGELFF.

The chain joins TRBV5-8 to TRBJ1-5; a possible D gene is TRBD1 (6 bases). Trimming pared 7 bases from V and 7 bases from J, leaving 12 bases between. The CDR3 sequence is 12 residues long. CDR1 SGHTS and CDR2 YDEGEE come from the germline V gene. The CDR3: CASQGLGQPQHF. The CDR3 nucleotides read TGTGCCAGCCAGGGGCTTGGGCAGCCCCAGCATTTT.

This clone was counted a single time. The CDR3 sequence: CASSMRVRWGTDTQYF. CDR3 coding DNA: TGTGCCAGTAGTATGAGGGTCCGATGGGGTACAGATACGCAGTATTTT. V usage is TRBV19 and J usage is TRBJ2-3; the D gene is possibly TRBD2 (5 bases). The germline V and J ends were trimmed by 3 bases and 3 bases, with 16 bases remaining between them. The CDR3 consists of 16 residues. In germline, CDR1 is LNHDA, CDR2 SQIVND (reference sequence).

V and J are TRBV5-1 and TRBJ2-2, with 7 bases that match TRBD1. The CDR3 consists of 15 residues. From germline, CDR1 is SGHRS and CDR2 YFSETQ. V shed 2 bases, J shed 5 bases, and the junction held 6 bases outside the gene matches. The CDR3 nucleotides read TGCGCCAGCAGCTTCGACAGGGTGACGACCGGGGAGCTGTTTTTT. As protein: CASSFDRVTTGELFF. Together with reference TRBV5-1 and TRBJ2-2, the CDR3 gives the full variable domain: KAGVTQTPRYLIKTRGQQVTLSCSPISGHRSVSWYQQTPGQGLQFLFEYFSETQRNKGNFPGRFSGRQFSNSRSEMNVSTLELGDSALYLCASSFDRVTTGELFFGEGSRLTVL.

The chain links TRBV30 to TRBJ2-2; no clear D. The germline V gene has CDR1 GTSNPN and CDR2 SVGIG (reference sequence). V was cut by 2 bases and J by 5 bases, with 9 bases left in between. The CDR3 sequence is 13 residues long. CDR3 nucleotides: TGTGCCTGGAGTCCCCTCGGTACCGGGGAGCTGTTTTTT. Amino acid sequence: CAWSPLGTGELFF.

This clone was found a few times. The rearrangement links TRBV5-8 to TRBJ1-5; the match to TRBD1 covers 10 bases. This CDR3 has 18 amino acids. The trim removed 3 bases at V and 0 bases at J, leaving 9 bases unmatched. Germline values: CDR1 SGHTS, CDR2 YDEGEE. For the CDR3, the DNA is TGTGCCAGCAGCTCCCGACAGGGGGCTTTGGATAGCAATCAGCCCCAGCATTTT. Amino acids: CASSSRQGALDSNQPQHF.

The chain carries TRBV6-1 and TRBJ1-2, with D possibly being TRBD1 (5 bases). V lost 8 bases and J 4 bases, leaving 20 bases between the germline ends. Per germline, CDR1 MNHNS and CDR2 SASEGT. The length of the CDR3 is 15 residues. CDR3 region: CASSFGRGVVYGYTF. The CDR3 DNA reads as TGTGCCAGCTCTTTTGGGCGGGGGGTCGTCTATGGCTACACCTTC.

The V call is TRBV7-8, the J call TRBJ2-7, with D perhaps TRBD2 (6 bases). The germline gives CDR1 SGHVS, CDR2 FQNEAQ. Between the trimmed V and J ends, which lost 4 bases and 7 bases, there was a span of 17 bases. The CDR3 has 14 residues. CDR3 sequence reads: CASSWLSGTREQYF. The DNA for the CDR3 is TGTGCCAGCAGCTGGTTATCCGGGACTCGGGAGCAGTACTTC.

The rearrangement uses TRBV6-1 and TRBJ1-5; TRBD1 might be the D (6 bases). This CDR3 has 14 residues. Trimming cost V 5 bases and J 6 bases, with 14 bases left between them. Germline V lookup: CDR1 MNHNS, CDR2 SASEGT. CDR3 in DNA: TGTGCCAGCAGTCCCGACAGGATTGGTCAGCCCCAGCATTTT. Translation gives CASSPDRIGQPQHF.